A single sample gave rise to the 30 T cell receptor beta chains below, sequenced in a study of shared clonotypes between healthy human individuals. Assay: immunoSEQ multiplex PCR; the TCRdb copy retains only in-frame clones and omits some. Among just over 2,000,000 clones listed, about 95% were seen once. Material for sequencing was naive CD4+ T cells sorted from blood. As for subset: CD45RA+ positively selected. The receptors derive from a man aged 18 to 29 in good health.

The gene calls are TRBV18 and TRBJ1-1; unclear D gene. Trimming took off 3 bases at V and 1 base at J, with 12 bases between the two ends. The CDR3 runs 15 residues. Germline CDR1 and CDR2: KGHSH and LQKENI. CDR3 nucleotides: TGTGCCAGCTCACCTCTCGCAGACCGGAACACTGAAGCTTTCTTT. It translates to CASSPLADRNTEAFF.

The rearrangement uses TRBV10-3 and TRBJ2-3, with a tentative D call TRBD1 (5 bases). V shed 1 base and J shed 5 bases, with 16 bases lying between them. Germline V CDR1 and CDR2: ENHRY, SYGVKD. The CDR3 has 16 residues. The CDR3 nucleotides read TGTGCCATCAGTGAGTATCCAGGGATGGATGGAGATACGCAGTATTTT. The encoded protein is CAISEYPGMDGDTQYF.

This clone appeared a single time. Other DNA sequences in the same sample also yield this CDR3. The chain uses TRBV2 and TRBJ1-5; 9 bases agree with TRBD1. The germline V gene has CDR1 SNHLY and CDR2 FYNNEI. The CDR3 extends over 14 amino acids. V shed 6 bases, J shed 7 bases, and the junction held 7 bases outside the gene matches. CDR3 in DNA: TGTGCCAGCAGCGGACAGGGGAAAGGACAGCCCCAGCATTTT. It encodes CASSGQGKGQPQHF.

The chain has TRBV11-3 and TRBJ1-5; TRBD1 aligns across 8 bases. Unmatched junction bases numbered 9, after V lost 5 bases and J lost 0 bases. This CDR3 region has 17 residues. The germline gives CDR1 SGHNT, CDR2 YENEEA. The CDR3 protein is CASSACSDRASNQPQHF. CDR3 in DNA: TGTGCCAGCAGCGCCTGTTCGGACAGGGCTAGCAATCAGCCCCAGCATTTT.

The gene calls are TRBV18 and TRBJ2-7; a weak D match, TRBD2 (6 bases). CDR1 is KGHSH and CDR2 is LQKENI in the germline V gene. The V end lost 2 bases, the J end lost 0 bases, and 17 bases lay between the germline ends. CDR3 length: 17 amino acids. The CDR3 DNA reads as TGTGCCAGCTCACCAGGAATTTCGGGGGTGAGCTCCTACGAGCAGTACTTC. Its translation: CASSPGISGVSSYEQYF.

The J gene is TRBJ2-2, the V gene TRBV6-5; no clear D gene. Germline V gene lookup returns CDR1 MNHEY and CDR2 SVGAGI. Trimming left V 4 bases short and J 1 base short, with 1 base between. This CDR3 has 12 residues. The DNA for the CDR3 is TGTGCCAGCAGTTGGAACACCGGGGAGCTGTTTTTT. This gives the protein CASSWNTGELFF.

This chain links TRBV28 with TRBJ1-3, with D unresolved. The V end lost 3 bases, the J end lost 0 bases, and 6 bases lay between the germline ends. The CDR3 is 14 residues long. Germline assignment: CDR1 MDHEN and CDR2 SYDVKM. CDR3 coding DNA: TGTGCCAGCAGTTTCGTCAGCTCTGGAAACACCATATATTTT. Translation: CASSFVSSGNTIYF.

This clone showed up just once. The gene calls are TRBV18 and TRBJ2-7, with a possible D match to TRBD2 (7 bases). From germline, CDR1 is KGHSH and CDR2 LQKENI. Trimming removed 2 bases from V and 3 bases from J, with 17 bases in between. The CDR3 has 16 amino acids. The CDR3 nucleotides read TGTGCCAGCTCACCATTAGGCCCAGGGGAGGGCTACGAGCAGTACTTC. It encodes CASSPLGPGEGYEQYF.

A remark on this clone: The sample contains more than one DNA sequence encoding this CDR3. The chain is built from TRBV18 and TRBJ2-5, with unresolved D. Trimming removed 3 bases from V and 2 bases from J, with 4 bases in between. This CDR3 comprises 12 residues. Per the germline V gene, CDR1 is KGHSH and CDR2 is LQKENI. The CDR3 nucleotides are TGTGCCAGCTCACCGCGACAAGAGACCCAGTACTTC. Its translation: CASSPRQETQYF.

J is TRBJ2-3 and V is TRBV6-1, with D perhaps matching TRBD1 (5 bases). Trimming stripped 2 bases from V and 0 bases from J, with 12 bases between. The CDR3 has 16 residues. Per germline, CDR1 MNHNS and CDR2 SASEGT. The CDR3 loop is CASSERQYPSTDTQYF. As DNA, the CDR3 is TGTGCCAGCAGTGAAAGACAGTACCCTAGCACAGATACGCAGTATTTT.

The DNA for the CDR3 is TGTGCCAGCAGCTTGGACAGAATAGATACGCAGTATTTT. Translation gives CASSLDRIDTQYF. The chain carries TRBV5-4 and TRBJ2-3; D call uncertain. CDR1 and CDR2 from the germline V gene are SGHNT and YYREEE (reference sequence). This CDR3 region has 13 residues. V was pared by 0 bases and J by 5 bases, with 7 bases between.

In DNA, the CDR3 is TGCAGCGTTCGGGGCAGGGTGACCAAAAACATTCAGTACTTC. Protein sequence: CSVRGRVTKNIQYF. J is TRBJ2-4 and V is TRBV29-1; D possibly matches TRBD1 or TRBD2 (5 bases each). V was clipped by 5 bases and J by 2 bases, with 13 bases between them. Per the germline V gene, CDR1 is SQVTM and CDR2 is ANQGSEA. The CDR3 consists of 14 residues.

The gene calls are TRBV2 and TRBJ2-5, with 8 bases matching TRBD2. The V gene end was trimmed by 6 bases and the J gene end by 5 bases; junction bases not matched to a gene: 8. Germline V gene lookup returns CDR1 SNHLY and CDR2 FYNNEI. The CDR3 totals 14 residues. CDR3 loop: CASRGLGGRETQYF. The CDR3 nucleotides read TGTGCCAGCAGGGGACTAGGAGGCCGCGAGACCCAGTACTTC. Complete variable domain (other parts from reference TRBV2 and TRBJ2-5): EPEVTQTPSHQVTQMGQEVILRCVPISNHLYFYWYRQILGQKVEFLVSFYNNEISEKSEIFDDQFSVERPDGSNFTLKIRSTKLEDSAMYFCASRGLGGRETQYFGPGTRLLVL.

This chain's CDR3 is CASSYSKKTGLGQETQYF. The CDR3 bases are TGTGCCAGCAGTTACTCGAAAAAAACAGGTCTAGGTCAAGAGACCCAGTACTTC. The rearrangement uses TRBV6-7 and TRBJ2-5; D possibly corresponds to TRBD1 (5 bases). TRBV6-7 is recorded as an ORF, its role being uncertain. V was cut by 0 bases and J by 2 bases, with 19 bases left in between. The length of the CDR3 is 18 residues.

The chain is built from TRBV28 and TRBJ1-6, with 9 bases lining up with TRBD1. The CDR3 length is 16 residues. In germline, CDR1 is MDHEN, CDR2 SYDVKM. V shed 5 bases and J 6 bases; nucleotides not matched to a gene: 8. CDR3 protein: CASSLDGTGRNSPLHF. CDR3 coding DNA: TGTGCCAGCAGTCTAGACGGGACAGGGCGTAATTCACCCCTCCACTTT.

This chain joins TRBV15 and TRBJ2-4; TRBD1 aligns across 7 bases. The germline V gene has CDR1 LNHNV and CDR2 YYDKDF (reference sequence). The V and J ends lost 3 bases and 7 bases, in that order; junction bases with no gene match: 15. This CDR3 has 17 residues. The CDR3, as DNA: TGTGCCACCAGCAGCGGGTCTCTACGGGACAGTGGGAACATTCAGTACTTC. Amino acid sequence: CATSSGSLRDSGNIQYF.

The chain couples TRBV5-1 to TRBJ1-1; D gene uncertain. V was clipped by 4 bases and J by 6 bases, with 10 bases between them. Germline V lookup: CDR1 SGHRS, CDR2 YFSETQ. CDR3 length equals 12 residues. The CDR3 protein is CASSPLPPEAFF. CDR3 in DNA: TGCGCCAGCAGCCCCCTTCCTCCTGAAGCTTTCTTT.

The CDR3: CAWRRQGLNEKLFF. The CDR3 bases are TGTGCCTGGAGGCGACAGGGGCTTAATGAAAAACTGTTTTTT. This chain connects TRBV30 to TRBJ1-4, with 8 bases matching TRBD1. Per the germline V gene, CDR1 is GTSNPN and CDR2 is SVGIG (reference sequence). The CDR3 runs to 14 residues. The J segment lost 4 bases and the V segment lost 3 bases, leaving 4 bases of the junction unmatched. The entire variable domain, with the rest obtained from reference TRBV30 and TRBJ1-4, is as follows: SQTIHQWPATLVQPVGSPLSLECTVEGTSNPNLYWYRQAAGRGLQLLFYSVGIGQISSEVPQNLSASRPQDRQFILSSKKLLLSDSGFYLCAWRRQGLNEKLFFGSGTQLSVL.

This rearrangement joins TRBV7-2 to TRBJ1-1; D is unresolved. CDR1 SGHTA and CDR2 FQGNSA come from the germline V gene. The germline V and J ends were trimmed by 7 bases and 1 base, with 13 bases remaining between them. The CDR3 is 14 residues long. This CDR3 is CASTAMRGNTEAFF. CDR3 DNA: TGTGCCAGCACGGCCATGCGAGGGAACACTGAAGCTTTCTTT.

This clone was counted once. The genes are TRBV6-5 and TRBJ2-1; TRBD2 aligns across 10 bases. The germline V gene encodes CDR1 MNHEY and CDR2 SVGAGI. With V trimmed by 5 bases and J by 5 bases, 6 bases remained unmatched. The length of the CDR3 is 15 residues. The CDR3 is CASSVLAGVNNEQFF. The DNA of the CDR3 is TGTGCCAGCAGTGTCCTAGCGGGAGTGAACAATGAGCAGTTCTTC.

This clone was seen once. This chain connects TRBV4-1 to TRBJ2-7, with D unresolved. Looked up from germline, CDR1 is MGHRA and CDR2 is YSYEKL. This CDR3 has 13 residues. V dropped 4 bases and J dropped 2 bases, with 9 bases sitting between them. The CDR3 loop is CASSPPSPYEQYF. The CDR3 DNA sequence: TGCGCCAGCAGCCCCCCGAGCCCCTACGAGCAGTACTTC.

J is TRBJ2-5 and V is TRBV6-5; 7 nucleotides line up with TRBD1. Trimming cost V 5 bases and J 4 bases; bases outside gene matches: 7. Germline CDR1 and CDR2: MNHEY and SVGAGI. The CDR3 is 14 amino acids. The CDR3 sequence is CASSTQGILETQYF. In nucleotides, the CDR3 is TGTGCCAGCAGTACACAGGGGATCCTAGAGACCCAGTACTTC.

V usage is TRBV6-1 and J usage is TRBJ2-2; D unresolved. CDR1 and CDR2 (germline): MNHNS, SASEGT. The CDR3 is made up of 15 amino acids. The V gene lost 6 bases and the J gene lost 5 bases, with 16 bases spanning the gap. The chain's CDR3 is CASRRELGFTGELFF. As DNA, the CDR3 is TGTGCCAGCAGGCGTGAGTTGGGGTTTACCGGGGAGCTGTTTTTT.

The rearrangement links TRBV5-6 to TRBJ2-3; TRBD2 might be the D (6 bases). V gave up 0 bases and J gave up 1 base, with 9 bases separating them. CDR3 size: 15 residues. Germline CDR1 and CDR2: SGHDT and YYEEEE. This chain's CDR3 is CASSLAREGTDTQYF. The CDR3 DNA is TGTGCCAGCAGCTTGGCCAGGGAGGGCACAGATACGCAGTATTTT.

The V gene is TRBV6-1, the J gene TRBJ2-7, with D unresolved. The germline gives CDR1 MNHNS, CDR2 SASEGT. Trimming stripped 1 base from V and 0 bases from J, with 16 bases between. The CDR3 is made up of 17 amino acids. The CDR3 DNA reads TGTGCCAGCAGTGAAGACAGTCAGAGCCTTGCCTCCTACGAGCAGTACTTC. It specifies CASSEDSQSLASYEQYF.

To note about this clone: The same CDR3 can be traced to other DNA sequences in this sample. The gene calls are TRBV28 and TRBJ1-2; maybe TRBD1 (5 bases). The CDR3 is 12 residues long. V was shortened by 3 bases and J by 5 bases, with 7 bases between the two germline ends. Germline V gene lookup returns CDR1 MDHEN and CDR2 SYDVKM. The CDR3 loop is CASSFQGYGYTF. CDR3 bases: TGTGCCAGCAGTTTTCAGGGTTATGGCTACACCTTC.

This chain uses TRBV30 with TRBJ2-3; D call uncertain. CDR1 and CDR2 (germline): GTSNPN, SVGIG (reference sequence). This CDR3 is 14 amino acids long. V dropped 0 bases and J dropped 2 bases, with 9 bases sitting between them. CDR3 sequence: CAWSVGYYTDTQYF. CDR3 coding DNA: TGTGCCTGGAGTGTTGGCTATTACACAGATACGCAGTATTTT.

V gene TRBV7-9 combines with J gene TRBJ2-1, with no clear D. The germline V gene has CDR1 SEHNR and CDR2 FQNEAQ (reference sequence). CDR3 length: 14 amino acids. V was trimmed by 1 base and J by 8 bases, leaving 12 bases between them. This chain's CDR3 is CASSLGDSPHEQFF. The CDR3 bases are TGTGCCAGCAGCTTAGGTGACTCCCCGCATGAGCAGTTCTTC.

The V gene is TRBV19, the J gene TRBJ1-2; D might be TRBD1 (6 bases). V shed 5 bases and J shed 8 bases, with 12 bases lying between them. The CDR3 loop spans 12 amino acids. Germline CDR1 and CDR2: LNHDA and SQIVND (reference sequence). CDR3 in amino acids: CASSPGARGYTF. The CDR3 bases are TGTGCCAGTAGTCCGGGGGCAAGAGGCTACACCTTC.

This clone was recorded a few times. V usage is TRBV7-9 and J usage is TRBJ1-2; D may be TRBD1 (5 bases). Germline V gene data show CDR1 as SEHNR and CDR2 as FQNEAQ (reference sequence). The V end lost 6 bases, the J end lost 4 bases, and 12 bases lay between the germline ends. CDR3 length: 13 residues. DNA for the CDR3: TGTGCCAGCAGTAGGGACTCGACCTATGGCTACACCTTC. It specifies CASSRDSTYGYTF.